The clone carrying this T cell receptor beta chain was counted at least ten times. Its antigen is still unknown. At one boundary the junction diverges from the germline segment, which might be a read error. The sample originates from a study of T-cell memory formation after mild COVID-19. Amplification by 5'RACE using constant-segment primers produced TCR alpha and TCR beta cDNA libraries that carried sample barcodes and UMIs. TCRdb itself ran the 5' RACE reads through MiXCR, one entry per CDR3 protein. Altogether approximately 28,000 distinct CDR3 sequences are present, roughly an eighth being singletons, with the ten largest covering around 15%. Study results and caveats: Contracting clones, day 15 to 85, had balanced CD4/CD8, and later expanders favored CD4+. The study found contracting CD4+ clones mainly in CM and EM and contracting CD8+ clones in EMRA. Prior to infection, memory already included some responding clones, suggesting cross-reactive memory joined.

This clonotype originated in an adult woman who had mild COVID-19 (a few samples of this study predate the infection). Cell type and time point are not known. The sample consisted of PBMCs or a T cell subset sorted from them (not recorded which).

The CDR3 DNA reads TGTGCCAGCAGTCTAGCACAGGGGGGGAGTGAAAAACTGTTTTTT. Amino acid sequence: CASSLAQGGSEKLFF. The gene calls are TRBV12-3 or TRBV12-4 and TRBJ1-4; 8 bases fit TRBD1. This CDR3 spans 15 amino acids.